These T cell receptor beta chains were read from a single sample in a study of glioma-infiltrating T cells after dendritic cell vaccination. Sequenced by immunoSEQ multiplex PCR; TCRdb stores in-frame clones only, minus some. The table lists around 96,000 clones, about four fifths of them singletons, with less than 7% in the top ten. The sample consisted of blood, taken before dendritic cell vaccination. Source of these receptors: a human donor with glioblastoma. Both conserved end residues are part of each CDR3. A D gene is named only where the DNA matches it firmly. Size is omitted from some rows. Given values are once, few, many or a class for expanded clones.

d_gene	j_gene	v_gene	abundance	CDR3nt	CDR3aa
TRBD2	TRBJ2-7	TRBV5-1	.	TGCGCCAGCAGCTCTAGCGGGGGGAACTACGAGCAGTACTTC	CASSSSGGNYEQYF
TRBD1	TRBJ1-2	TRBV5-6	.	TGTGCCAGCAGCTCGGGACAGCATCGGGGCCCCTATGGCTACACCTTC	CASSSGQHRGPYGYTF
TRBD2	TRBJ2-7	TRBV10-2	.	TGCGCCAGCGAAGCGGGAGGATTCGGAGGGGAGCAGTACTTC	CASEAGGFGGEQYF
.	TRBJ2-7	TRBV6-5	.	TGTGCCAGCAGTTACCCTCCCGGGAGTCCGTCCTACGAGCAGTACTTC	CASSYPPGSPSYEQYF
TRBD2	TRBJ2-7	TRBV4-1	.	TGCGCCAGCAGCCAATCCCCTGGGACACGGGGGGGGGAGCAGTACTTC	CASSQSPGTRGGEQYF
TRBD1	TRBJ1-5	TRBV19	.	TGTGCCAGTAGGCTCCCCGGACAGGGTAATCAGCCCCAGCATTTT	CASRLPGQGNQPQHF
TRBD1	TRBJ2-7	TRBV18	.	TGTGCCAGCTCACCTCAGACAGGGATAACCTACGAGCAGTACTTC	CASSPQTGITYEQYF
.	TRBJ1-2	TRBV13	.	TGTGCCAGCAGCTTGCCAGGGTCACCCTACTATGGCTACACCTTC	CASSLPGSPYYGYTF
.	TRBJ1-5	TRBV5-1	.	TGCGCCAGCAAAGACAGGTGGAATAGCAATCAGCCCCAGCATTTT	CASKDRWNSNQPQHF
.	TRBJ2-7	TRBV28	.	TGTGCCAGCACCGACGGACAAACTCAGGGCTACGAGCAGTACTTC	CASTDGQTQGYEQYF
.	TRBJ2-4	TRBV30	.	TGTGCCTGGAGCCGGGGTCTCAAAAACATTCAGTACTTC	CAWSRGLKNIQYF
TRBD2	TRBJ2-1	TRBV28	.	TGTGCCAGCAGACCGGGACTAGCGGGAATTGAGCAGTTCTTC	CASRPGLAGIEQFF
.	TRBJ2-1	TRBV29-1	few	TGCAGCGTTGCGGTCTTCAATGAGCAGTTCTTC	CSVAVFNEQFF
TRBD2	TRBJ2-2	TRBV6-5	.	TGTGCCAGCAGTTACTGGGGCGGGAGAACCGGGGAGCTGTTTTTT	CASSYWGGRTGELFF
TRBD2	TRBJ2-5	TRBV7-9	.	TGTGCCAGCAGCGAGTATGAAGGACTAGCGCGCAGTCAGACCCAGTACTTC	CASSEYEGLARSQTQYF
.	TRBJ1-6	TRBV28	.	TGTGCCAGCAGTACTCTACAGGGCAATAATTCACCCCTCCACTTT	CASSTLQGNNSPLHF
TRBD2	TRBJ2-2	TRBV4-2	.	TGTGCCAGCAGCCAAAACCGCTTGTTAGCGGGGGGGAAGAACACCGGGGAGCTGTTTTTT	CASSQNRLLAGGKNTGELFF